What follows are 21 T cell receptor beta chains derived from one specimen sequenced in a study of cytomegalovirus exposure and HLA in healthy donors. This PCR relied on a set of 60 Vbeta primers and 13 Jbeta primers. The repertoire was sequenced with immunoSEQ multiplex PCR; TCRdb's copy has only in-frame clones and lacks some. The table includes 100,000 to 150,000 clones, about 10% detected once. Input material: PBMCs. Source of these receptors: a woman younger than 30 in good health and CMV-seropositive.

In its sample, this clone was seen a few times. This rearrangement joins TRBV5-1 to TRBJ2-2, with D tentatively TRBD1 (6 bases). Trimming shortened V by 3 bases and J by 2 bases, and 8 bases separated the two germline ends. Germline V CDR1 and CDR2: SGHRS, YFSETQ. This CDR3 spans 14 amino acids. The chain's CDR3 is CASSWGHNTGELFF. In DNA form, the CDR3 reads TGCGCCAGCAGCTGGGGACACAACACCGGGGAGCTGTTTTTT. Full variable domain (rest looked up from reference TRBV5-1 and TRBJ2-2): KAGVTQTPRYLIKTRGQQVTLSCSPISGHRSVSWYQQTPGQGLQFLFEYFSETQRNKGNFPGRFSGRQFSNSRSEMNVSTLELGDSALYLCASSWGHNTGELFFGEGSRLTVL.

The V call is TRBV14, the J call TRBJ1-1; 8 positions match TRBD1. The germline CDR1 and CDR2 sequences are SGHDN and FVKESK. The trim removed 4 bases at V and 5 bases at J, leaving 3 bases unmatched. The CDR3 extends over 13 amino acids. The CDR3 loop reads CASSRTGRTEAFF. CDR3 DNA: TGTGCCAGCAGCCGGACAGGGAGGACTGAAGCTTTCTTT. Supplemented by reference TRBV14 and TRBJ1-1, the full variable domain reads EAGVTQFPSHSVIEKGQTVTLRCDPISGHDNLYWYRRVMGKEIKFLLHFVKESKQDESGMPNNRFLAERTGGTYSTLKVQPAELEDSGVYFCASSRTGRTEAFFGQGTRLTVV.

This clone was detected only a few times. The gene calls are TRBV5-1 and TRBJ2-7; 8 nucleotides match TRBD2. V gave up 5 bases and J gave up 1 base; unmatched junction bases: 11. Germline V gene data show CDR1 as SGHRS and CDR2 as YFSETQ. CDR3 length: 16 amino acids. The CDR3 here is CASRSLGVAGSYEQYF. The CDR3 coding sequence is TGCGCCAGCAGGTCCCTCGGGGTAGCGGGATCCTACGAGCAGTACTTC.

The chain couples TRBV4-1 to TRBJ2-7; D perhaps matches TRBD1 (6 bases). Per the germline V gene, CDR1 is MGHRA and CDR2 is YSYEKL. V was cut by 2 bases and J by 6 bases, with 11 bases left in between. The CDR3 length is 13 residues. The CDR3 protein is CASSQPSGAEQYF. The DNA for the CDR3 is TGCGCCAGCAGCCAACCCTCAGGGGCCGAGCAGTACTTC.

The gene calls are TRBV12-5 and TRBJ2-5; D is perhaps TRBD2 (5 bases). There are 14 residues in the CDR3. Trimming pared 7 bases from V and 4 bases from J, leaving 16 bases between. From germline, CDR1 is LGHNT and CDR2 FRNRAP. This CDR3 reads CASALAGVRETQYF. The CDR3 DNA reads as TGTGCTAGTGCCCTGGCCGGGGTTAGAGAGACCCAGTACTTC.

This clone was seen only a few times. The gene calls are TRBV6-5 and TRBJ1-1; D unclear. From germline, CDR1 is MNHEY and CDR2 SVGAGI. This CDR3 spans 13 amino acids. Between the trimmed V and J ends, which lost 2 bases and 3 bases, there was a span of 7 bases. CDR3 amino acids: CASSYLLDTEAFF. The CDR3 DNA sequence: TGTGCCAGCAGTTACCTCCTTGACACTGAAGCTTTCTTT.

The sample holds a few counts of this clone. This chain joins TRBV7-9 and TRBJ2-2; 12 bases are a match to TRBD2. The germline gives CDR1 SEHNR, CDR2 FQNEAQ (reference sequence). J gave up 4 bases and V 6 bases, and 3 bases lay outside the gene matches. The CDR3 is 15 amino acids. The CDR3 loop is CASRSSGRVTGELFF. In DNA, the CDR3 is TGTGCCAGCAGGTCTAGCGGGAGGGTCACCGGGGAGCTGTTTTTT.

This clone showed up just a few times. This chain links TRBV10-3 with TRBJ2-5, with TRBD2 identical over 11 bases. V gave up 9 bases and J gave up 5 bases; unmatched junction bases: 17. The CDR3 length is 17 residues. CDR1 is ENHRY, CDR2 SYGVKD, per germline. CDR3 nucleotide sequence: TGTGCCATTAAAACGGATAGCGGGAGGGCCGATCGGGAGACCCAGTACTTC. The encoded protein is CAIKTDSGRADRETQYF.

The chain joins TRBV28 to TRBJ1-1; D is uncertain. V was cut by 3 bases and J by 1 base, with 6 bases left in between. This CDR3 has 13 residues. CDR1 is MDHEN and CDR2 is SYDVKM in the germline V gene. The CDR3 DNA reads TGTGCCAGCAGTTTCGGAGGGAACACTGAAGCTTTCTTT. Amino acid sequence: CASSFGGNTEAFF.

The sample holds a few counts of this clone. This sequence joins TRBV30 and TRBJ2-6; D is possibly TRBD2 (6 bases). Trimming removed 3 bases from V and 0 bases from J, with 9 bases in between. The CDR3 loop spans 15 amino acids. Germline V lookup: CDR1 GTSNPN, CDR2 SVGIG (reference sequence). CDR3 sequence: CAWSMGLSGANVLTF. CDR3 DNA: TGTGCCTGGAGCATGGGACTCTCTGGGGCCAACGTCCTGACTTTC.

The chain links TRBV18 to TRBJ2-5; a possible D gene is TRBD2 (6 bases). The V and J ends lost 2 bases and 4 bases respectively, with 8 bases between them. CDR3 length: 13 amino acids. Germline assignment: CDR1 KGHSH and CDR2 LQKENI. The CDR3: CASSPGTSETQYF. In DNA, the CDR3 is TGTGCCAGCTCACCAGGGACTTCAGAGACCCAGTACTTC.

This chain uses TRBV7-6 with TRBJ2-3; TRBD2 agrees at 10 bases. V dropped 6 bases and J dropped 1; count of bases not matched to a gene: 4. Germline V gene sequence: CDR1 SGHVS, CDR2 FNYEAQ. The CDR3 contains 15 residues. Here the CDR3 DNA reads TGTGCCAGCAGTCGCGGACTAGCGGGCACAGATACGCAGTATTTT. Protein: CASSRGLAGTDTQYF. The variable domain in full, completed from reference TRBV7-6 and TRBJ2-3, reads GAGVSQSPRYKVTKRGQDVALRCDPISGHVSLYWYRQALGQGPEFLTYFNYEAQQDKSGLPNDRFSAERPEGSISTLTIQRTEQRDSAMYRCASSRGLAGTDTQYFGPGTRLTVL.

This clone was counted between two and nine times. Different DNA sequences within this sample yield the same CDR3. This rearrangement joins TRBV5-1 to TRBJ2-7; D might be TRBD2 (5 bases). In germline, CDR1 is SGHRS, CDR2 YFSETQ. There are 14 residues in the CDR3. Trimming removed 4 bases at V and 3 bases at J, with 14 bases between. CDR3 residues: CASSTASGLYEQYF. In DNA, the CDR3 is TGCGCCAGCAGCACCGCTAGTGGACTCTACGAGCAGTACTTC. The full variable domain, with the rest looked up from reference TRBV5-1 and TRBJ2-7, is KAGVTQTPRYLIKTRGQQVTLSCSPISGHRSVSWYQQTPGQGLQFLFEYFSETQRNKGNFPGRFSGRQFSNSRSEMNVSTLELGDSALYLCASSTASGLYEQYFGPGTRLTVT.

This chain connects TRBV12-5 to TRBJ2-7; D may be TRBD2 (5 bases). Trimming removed 5 bases at V and 3 bases at J, with 8 bases between. Germline V CDR1 and CDR2: LGHNT, FRNRAP. This CDR3 is built from 12 residues. In DNA, the CDR3 is TGTGCTAGTGGTCCGGGAAGCTACGAGCAGTACTTC. Translation gives CASGPGSYEQYF. Using reference TRBV12-5 and TRBJ2-7 for the parts outside the CDR3, the full variable domain is DARVTQTPRHKVTEMGQEVTMRCQPILGHNTVFWYRQTMMQGLELLAYFRNRAPLDDSGMPKDRFSAEMPDATLATLKIQPSEPRDSAVYFCASGPGSYEQYFGPGTRLTVT.

This chain links TRBV28 with TRBJ2-3; 10 nucleotides match TRBD1. CDR3 size: 15 residues. Germline V gene data show CDR1 as MDHEN and CDR2 as SYDVKM. Losses at the gene ends were 8 bases for V and 4 bases for J; bases not matched to a gene: 9. The CDR3 region is CASRPWGQGPDTQYF. The CDR3 DNA follows: TGTGCCAGCCGTCCTTGGGGACAGGGGCCAGATACGCAGTATTTT.

CDR3 residues: CASSLGQTQETQYF. The CDR3 coding sequence is TGCGCCAGCAGCTTGGGACAGACTCAAGAGACCCAGTACTTC. The chain is built from TRBV5-1 and TRBJ2-5; the D gene is possibly TRBD1 (5 bases). The germline V and J ends were trimmed by 0 bases and 2 bases, with 8 bases remaining between them. This CDR3 has 14 amino acids. Germline CDR1 is SGHRS and CDR2 is YFSETQ.

This rearrangement joins TRBV30 to TRBJ2-7; 7 bases match TRBD1. Germline loops: CDR1 GTSNPN, CDR2 SVGIG (reference sequence). This CDR3 region has 15 residues. V shed 3 bases and J 7 bases; nucleotides not matched to a gene: 15. The CDR3, as DNA: TGTGCCTGGAGGAACTCGGACAGGACCCTTCAGGAGCAGTACTTC. Protein sequence: CAWRNSDRTLQEQYF.

In this sample, this clone turned up a few times. CDR3 bases: TGTGCCAGCAGGCCCGCTGACAGGGGCACTGAAGCTTTCTTT. Translating it yields CASRPADRGTEAFF. V gene TRBV28 combines with J gene TRBJ1-1; 8 bases agree with TRBD1. Trimming removed 6 bases from V and 4 bases from J; junction bases left unmatched: 7. This CDR3 contains 14 residues. Looked up from germline, CDR1 is MDHEN and CDR2 is SYDVKM.

This chain uses TRBV29-1 with TRBJ2-2; 11 bases align to TRBD2. CDR1 is SQVTM and CDR2 is ANQGSEA in the germline V gene. J gave up 7 bases and V 6 bases, and 10 bases lay outside the gene matches. The CDR3 runs 15 residues. For the CDR3, the DNA is TGCAGCGTGCGTCGTAGCGGGAGGGCCGACGGGGAGCTGTTTTTT. Translation gives CSVRRSGRADGELFF.

This clone showed up just a few times. The J gene is TRBJ2-2, the V gene TRBV5-1; 7 nucleotides agree with TRBD2. This CDR3 is 14 amino acids long. The germline V gene has CDR1 SGHRS and CDR2 YFSETQ. The V segment lost 4 bases and the J segment 5 bases; nucleotides outside the gene matches: 5. CDR3 in DNA: TGCGCCAGCAGCGAGGGACTATCTACCGGGGAGCTGTTTTTT. Encoded protein: CASSEGLSTGELFF.

This clone has a handful of counts. This chain uses TRBV7-9 with TRBJ2-3, with a weak D call TRBD2 (6 bases). V shed 2 bases and J shed 3 bases, with 15 bases lying between them. Germline lookup yields CDR1 SEHNR and CDR2 FQNEAQ (reference sequence). This CDR3 contains 16 residues. The CDR3 bases are TGTGCCAGCAGCTTACTAGGCGGTAGCGGTACAGATACGCAGTATTTT. Translating it yields CASSLLGGSGTDTQYF.